Presented here are 12 T cell receptor beta chains from one specimen sequenced in a study of T cell responses to AZD1222 COVID-19 vaccine. Clones were read by immunoSEQ multiplex PCR, and TCRdb kept only the in-frame ones, dropping some. The profile shows 150,000 or so clones, more than 80% of them singletons. The sequences come from peripheral blood, collected 28 days after the second dose of the MenACWY control vaccine. The receptors were gathered from an adult who received the MenACWY meningococcal vaccine as a control.

The rearrangement uses TRBV28 and TRBJ1-2, with 12 bases fitting TRBD1. CDR3 length: 16 residues. V trimming: 3 bases; J trimming: 2 bases; junction bases outside the gene matches: 4. Germline CDR1 reads MDHEN; CDR2 reads SYDVKM. The CDR3 coding sequence is TGTGCCAGCAGTTTGTGGGACAGGGGGCAAAACTATGGCTACACCTTC. Amino acid sequence: CASSLWDRGQNYGYTF.

The rearrangement links TRBV30 to TRBJ2-7; D not resolved. There are 13 residues in the CDR3. Germline V gene data show CDR1 as GTSNPN and CDR2 as SVGIG (reference sequence). Trimming removed 4 bases from V and 4 bases from J, with 14 bases in between. This CDR3 reads CAWTYSLNYEQYF. CDR3 DNA sequence: TGTGCCTGGACCTATAGTCTCAATTACGAGCAGTACTTC. The whole variable domain, filled in from reference TRBV30 and TRBJ2-7, reads SQTIHQWPATLVQPVGSPLSLECTVEGTSNPNLYWYRQAAGRGLQLLFYSVGIGQISSEVPQNLSASRPQDRQFILSSKKLLLSDSGFYLCAWTYSLNYEQYFGPGTRLTVT.

The chain combines TRBV4-2 with TRBJ1-1; 10 nucleotides agree with TRBD1. CDR1 is LGHNA and CDR2 is YNFKEQ in the germline V gene. The CDR3 covers 18 residues. J gave up 0 bases and V 0 bases, and 7 bases lay outside the gene matches. The CDR3 sequence: CASSQEWTGGPLNTEAFF. The CDR3 DNA sequence: TGTGCCAGCAGCCAAGAGTGGACAGGGGGGCCTCTGAACACTGAAGCTTTCTTT.

This sequence joins TRBV28 and TRBJ2-5, with 10 bases that match TRBD2. There are 14 residues in the CDR3. V shed 6 bases, J shed 4 bases, and the junction held 5 bases outside the gene matches. Looked up from germline, CDR1 is MDHEN and CDR2 is SYDVKM. The CDR3 spells CASRTPSGGETQYF. CDR3 sequence (DNA): TGTGCCAGCAGGACCCCTAGCGGGGGAGAGACCCAGTACTTC.

This clone has only one observation. V usage is TRBV4-3 and J usage is TRBJ1-1; possible D gene TRBD1, 6 bases. This CDR3 region has 15 residues. The V end was cut by 2 bases, the J end by 3 bases, with 13 bases between. The germline V gene encodes CDR1 LGHNA and CDR2 YSLEER. CDR3 region: CASSQLGGGDTEAFF. The CDR3 nucleotides read TGCGCCAGCAGCCAACTAGGGGGTGGGGACACTGAAGCTTTCTTT.

This clone occurred once. The chain employs TRBV10-3 and TRBJ2-2; no clear D. With 4 bases removed from V and 1 base from J, the gap between germline ends came to 7 bases. In germline, CDR1 is ENHRY, CDR2 SYGVKD. The CDR3 runs to 14 residues. Here the CDR3 reads CAISGSQNTGELFF. The CDR3 coding sequence is TGTGCCATCAGTGGTAGTCAGAACACCGGGGAGCTGTTTTTT.

The CDR3 protein is CASSKAGATQYF. CDR3 DNA: TGTGCCAGCAGTAAAGCGGGAGCTACGCAGTATTTT. The chain uses TRBV7-2 and TRBJ2-3; 8 nucleotides line up with TRBD2. The trim removed 6 bases at V and 8 bases at J, leaving 4 bases unmatched. Per the germline V gene, CDR1 is SGHTA and CDR2 is FQGNSA. The CDR3 runs 12 residues.

V usage is TRBV20-1 and J usage is TRBJ2-2; maybe TRBD1 (6 bases). V was pared by 4 bases and J by 13 bases, with 13 bases between. The V gene's germline CDR1 is DFQATT and CDR2 SNEGSKA (reference sequence). The CDR3 spans 11 residues. The CDR3 loop reads CSAINRERLFF. The DNA for the CDR3 is TGCAGTGCTATCAACAGGGAACGGCTGTTTTTT.

This clone was found a few times. The genes are TRBV27 and TRBJ1-5, with no clear D. In germline, CDR1 is MNHEY, CDR2 SMNVEV (reference sequence). The ends were cut back, 6 bases at V and 0 bases at J, with 9 bases in the middle. The CDR3 totals 14 residues. The CDR3 nucleotides are TGTGCCAGCAGCGACCGATTTAGCAATCAGCCCCAGCATTTT. This encodes CASSDRFSNQPQHF.

This rearrangement joins TRBV21-1 to TRBJ1-5; TRBD1, the D gene given by the table, was not confirmed from the DNA. TRBV21-1 is a pseudogene locus. This CDR3 contains 16 residues. As DNA, the CDR3 is TGTGCCAGCAGCCGACAGGGGCGAGATAGCAATCAGCCCCAGCATTTT. Amino acid sequence: CASSRQGRDSNQPQHF.

The genes are TRBV7-9 and TRBJ2-3; a weak D match, TRBD2 (6 bases). V dropped 5 bases and J dropped 0 bases, with 15 bases sitting between them. The CDR3 covers 16 residues. CDR1 is SEHNR and CDR2 is FQNEAQ in the germline V gene (reference sequence). CDR3 loop: CASSPGTFASTDTQYF. The DNA for the CDR3 is TGTGCCAGCAGCCCGGGGACTTTTGCTAGCACAGATACGCAGTATTTT.

V gene TRBV18 combines with J gene TRBJ1-6; 7 bases align to TRBD1. With 4 bases clipped from V and 7 bases from J, the junction kept 16 bases outside the gene matches. Germline V gene sequence: CDR1 KGHSH, CDR2 LQKENI. This CDR3 contains 18 residues. The CDR3 loop is CASSQTTGYMKANSPLHF. DNA of the CDR3: TGTGCCAGCTCACAAACGACAGGGTACATGAAGGCCAATTCACCCCTCCACTTT.